This TCR beta chain was captured by sequencing in a study of CD8 T cells in Susac syndrome. In contrast to the negatively isolated CD8+ and CD4+ T cells, TEMRA cells were FACS-enriched. With random hexamers, about 0.5 to 1 ug RNA was reverse transcribed. TCRdb reprocessed the immunoSEQ multiplex PCR reads with MiXCR, giving one entry per CDR3 protein. The sample carries around 170,000 distinct CDR3 sequences, roughly 95% recorded once. Looked up from germline, CDR1 is DFQATT and CDR2 is SNEGSKA (reference sequence). The germline V and J ends were trimmed by 8 bases and 9 bases, with 17 bases remaining between them. This CDR3 spans 12 amino acids.

The clonotype originates from a human donor with Susac syndrome. The source material was CD4+ T cells from PBMCs. The rearrangement joins TRBV20-1 to TRBJ2-1, with a tentative D call TRBD2 (5 bases). CDR3 protein: CSSYPGSGEQFF. CDR3 nucleotide sequence: TGCAGTTCCTATCCGGGATCTGGTGAGCAGTTCTTC.